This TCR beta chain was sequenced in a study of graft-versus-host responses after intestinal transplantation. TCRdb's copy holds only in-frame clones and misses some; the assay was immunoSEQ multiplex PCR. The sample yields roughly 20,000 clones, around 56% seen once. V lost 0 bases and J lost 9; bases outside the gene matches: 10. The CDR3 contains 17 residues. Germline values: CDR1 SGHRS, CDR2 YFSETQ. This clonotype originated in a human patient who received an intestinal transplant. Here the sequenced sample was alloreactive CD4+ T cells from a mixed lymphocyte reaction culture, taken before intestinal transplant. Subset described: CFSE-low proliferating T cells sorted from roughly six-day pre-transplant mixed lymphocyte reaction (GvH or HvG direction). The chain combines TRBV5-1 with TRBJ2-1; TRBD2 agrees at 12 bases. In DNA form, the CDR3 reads TGCGCCAGCAGCTTGGCTCTAGCGGGAGGGCCTTCGGGTGAGCAGTTCTTC. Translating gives CASSLALAGGPSGEQFF.